A selection of T cell receptor beta chains follows, all from one sample in a study of T-cell reconstitution after alpha-beta-depleted transplantation in children. TCRdb reprocessed the PCR reads via MiXCR and lists one record per CDR3 protein. The sample records approximately 350,000 distinct CDR3 sequences, roughly 14% being singletons. The starting material was PBMCs, obtained from the stem cell graft. The receptors stem from a human donor who donated a stem cell graft to a child with Fanconi anemia. The CDR3 runs from the conserved cysteine through the conserved F or W. D genes are given only for firm matches. Only some rows state a clone size, as once, few, many or a class for expanded clones.

J,D,size,V,DNA,CDR3
TRBJ1-1,NA,many,TRBV3-1,TGTGCCAGCAGCCAAGTTTTGGGGTTGAACACTGAAGCTTTCTTT,CASSQVLGLNTEAFF
TRBJ2-3,NA,few,TRBV7-2,TGTGCCAGCAGCTTAGCGGGCGACGCTTCAGATACGCAGTATTTT,CASSLAGDASDTQYF
TRBJ2-5,NA,NA,TRBV5-5,TGTGCCAGCAGCTTGCTAATCCAAGAGACCCAGTACTTC,CASSLLIQETQYF
TRBJ2-5,NA,few,TRBV5-1,TGCGCCAGCAGCCGGGGGCTATCGGAGACCCAGTACTTC,CASSRGLSETQYF
TRBJ2-5,NA,NA,TRBV29-1,TGCAGCGTCCAAAGGGCCGACAGGTCCCCTCAAGAGACCCAGTACTTC,CSVQRADRSPQETQYF
TRBJ2-1,TRBD1,many,TRBV5-1,TGTGCCAGCAGCTTGGGACAGTCATACAATGAGCAGTTCTTC,CASSLGQSYNEQFF
TRBJ1-1,NA,NA,TRBV6-5,TGTGCCAGCAGTCGTACCGGGGTGTTCGGTTCTCCTAGTTTCGAAGCTTTCTTT,CASSRTGVFGSPSFEAFF
TRBJ1-1,TRBD1,few,TRBV5-1,TGCGCCAGCAGCTCCGGGACAGGGTTCGCTGAAGCTTTCTTT,CASSSGTGFAEAFF
TRBJ2-3,NA,NA,TRBV7-2,TGTGCCAGCAACGGTAACACAGATACGCAGTATTTT,CASNGNTDTQYF
TRBJ1-1,NA,many,TRBV5-1,TGCGCCAGCAGCTTGCTCGATGGGAGCACTGAAGCTTTCTTT,CASSLLDGSTEAFF
TRBJ2-5,TRBD2,few,TRBV20-1,TGCAGTGCTAGTGGGGCTAGCGGGGGGCAAGAGACCCAGTACTTC,CSASGASGGQETQYF
TRBJ2-5,NA,NA,TRBV5-4,TGTGCCAGCAGCTTGGTGGGATTGACAGGGAGGCCAACAAATCAAGAGACCCAGTACTTC,CASSLVGLTGRPTNQETQYF
TRBJ2-5,NA,few,TRBV29-1,TGCAGCGTTGGATTGGGCCGGGTGGTCTCGGGGGAGACCCAGTACTTC,CSVGLGRVVSGETQYF